This T cell receptor (beta chain) comes out of a study of shared clonotypes between healthy human individuals. Findings and caveats of the study: Rarefaction showed sorted-subset sequencing was incomplete despite large depth.

The germline CDR1 and CDR2 sequences are SGDLS and YYNGEE. V lost 0 bases, J lost 6 bases, and 9 bases lay in between. The CDR3 extends over 14 amino acids. Each PCR replicate from the sorted subsets contained around 0.2 ug DNA, which is around 30,000 T cell genomes. The data were produced by immunoSEQ multiplex PCR, yet TCRdb's version contains in-frame clones alone and is incomplete. Of roughly 1 million clones listed, under 80% are singletons. Regarding this clone: Its target is unknown.

The TCR sequence derives from a man between 18 and 29 years old in good health. Sequenced: memory CD4+ T cells sorted from blood. Sample subset: CD45RA-negative fraction. The chain uses TRBV9 and TRBJ1-4; D is ambiguous. CDR3 sequence reads: CASSVDPGYEKLFF. The CDR3 nucleotides read TGTGCCAGCAGCGTAGATCCGGGGTATGAAAAACTGTTTTTT.